The present TCR beta chain was sequenced within a study of T cell changes during pregnancy in multiple sclerosis. Germline V lookup: CDR1 SQVTM, CDR2 ANQGSEA. The V and J ends lost 5 bases and 3 bases respectively, with 11 bases between them. The CDR3 extends over 13 amino acids. Profiled with immunoSEQ multiplex PCR; TCRdb holds only in-frame clones, not every one. Counted here are over 90,000 clones, around 94% occurring once; the ten biggest clones make up 0.93%. The chain links TRBV29-1 to TRBJ2-1; D unclear. The sequencing here drew on peripheral blood, taken after pregnancy. This TCR came from a female donor with multiple sclerosis, enrolled in a pregnancy study. The CDR3 region is CSVYSKFYNEQFF. CDR3 nucleotide sequence: TGCAGCGTTTATAGTAAGTTCTACAATGAGCAGTTCTTC.